Listed below are T cell receptor beta chains from one sample, sequenced in a study of identical twins. TCRdb analysed the 5' RACE reads with MiXCR anew, one entry per CDR3 protein. The sample records some 460,000 distinct CDR3 sequences, around 14% being singletons. This sample was also put to use in a study of yellow fever vaccine responses in identical twins.

Sequenced material: CD4+ T cells sorted from blood. The receptor set was obtained from a young woman in good health. The CDR3 runs from the conserved cysteine through the conserved F or W. Each record gives: V gene, D gene, J gene, clone size, CDR3 DNA, CDR3 protein. A D gene is named only where the DNA matches it firmly. Where a row states a size, it is once, few, many or the class of an expanded clone; other rows omit it.

TRBV20-1,.,TRBJ1-1,few,TGCAGTGCTAGGAAAACCCCACAAGCTTTCTTT,CSARKTPQAFF
TRBV29-1,TRBD1,TRBJ2-7,few,TGCAGCGTTGCTTCAGGGGGCTACGAGCAGTACTTC,CSVASGGYEQYF
TRBV20-1,TRBD2,TRBJ2-7,many,TGCAGTGCTAGAGACAGACTAGCGGGCTCCTACGAGCAGTACTTC,CSARDRLAGSYEQYF
TRBV27,.,TRBJ2-7,few,TGTGCCAGCAAACTTCGACACTTTCCTACCTACGAGCAGTACTTC,CASKLRHFPTYEQYF
TRBV19,.,TRBJ2-5,once,TGTGCCAGTACCCCAGGGGGGACCACGCGGGGGACCCAGTACTTC,CASTPGGTTRGTQYF
TRBV12-3/TRBV12-4,.,TRBJ2-5,.,TGTGCCAGCAGCTCCCGGCGGGGGACCCAGTACTTC,CASSSRRGTQYF
TRBV7-8,TRBD1,TRBJ1-6,.,TGTGCCAGCAGCTTGACAGGGGGGGTTTCACCCCTCCACTTT,CASSLTGGVSPLHF
TRBV5-1,.,TRBJ2-5,many,TGCGCCAGCAGCTTGTCGGGGGAAGGGATGGAGACCCAGTACTTC,CASSLSGEGMETQYF
TRBV4-1,.,TRBJ2-7,.,TGCGCCAGCAGCCGGTCCCCCTCGGCGGGCGAGCAGTACTTC,CASSRSPSAGEQYF
TRBV5-1,TRBD1,TRBJ1-2,few,TGCGCCAGCAGCCTAACCGGGACAGCCTATGGCTACACCTTC,CASSLTGTAYGYTF
TRBV29-1,TRBD1,TRBJ2-3,.,TGCAGCGTGGGGTCGACAGGGACCTCGACAGATACGCAGTATTTT,CSVGSTGTSTDTQYF
TRBV7-9,.,TRBJ2-7,few,TGTGCCAGCAGCGAAACTCTCGACCCCTACGAGCAGTACTTC,CASSETLDPYEQYF
TRBV28,.,TRBJ2-1,few,TGTGCCAGCAGTCAAGGAGACAATGAGCAGTTCTTC,CASSQGDNEQFF
TRBV20-1,TRBD1,TRBJ2-7,many,TGCAGTGCCGACCGGGACAGGGGCTACGAGCAGTACTTC,CSADRDRGYEQYF
TRBV4-1,.,TRBJ2-5,few,TGCGCCAGCAGCCCCGGGCAGGGTACCCCGGGAGCCCAGTACTTC,CASSPGQGTPGAQYF
TRBV5-1,.,TRBJ2-7,many,TGCGCCAGCAAGTTAATGACAGCCAACTACGAGCAGTACTTC,CASKLMTANYEQYF
TRBV7-9,TRBD1,TRBJ1-1,.,TGTGCCAGCAGCGAGGGGACAGGGGTTGTCACTGAAGCTTTCTTT,CASSEGTGVVTEAFF
TRBV10-3,.,TRBJ2-5,.,TGTGCCATCAGTGAAGGAAAAGAGACCCAGTACTTC,CAISEGKETQYF
TRBV7-2,TRBD1,TRBJ2-7,many,TGTGCCAGCAGCTTTATTTTTCGATGGGACAGGGAAACTTCCCTAAACAATTACGTTCAGTACTTC,CASSFIFRWDRETSLNNYVQYF
TRBV20-1,.,TRBJ1-5,.,TGCAGTGCACTTGAACAGGTCAATCAGCCCCAGCATTTT,CSALEQVNQPQHF
TRBV12-3/TRBV12-4,.,TRBJ2-4,many,TGTGCCAGCAGTTCAACTCTTCTAGCCAAAAACATTCAGTACTTC,CASSSTLLAKNIQYF
TRBV20-1,.,TRBJ1-5,.,TGCAGTGCTAGAAGAAAACTCGGTCAGCCCCAGCATTTT,CSARRKLGQPQHF
TRBV10-3,TRBD1,TRBJ2-7,.,TGTGCCATCAGTGAGGACCGGGGACAGGGGCGTCGCGAGCAGTACTTC,CAISEDRGQGRREQYF
TRBV20-1,.,TRBJ2-7,.,TGCAGTGCGGGTTGGGTTGGCCCAACCTACGAGCAGTACTTC,CSAGWVGPTYEQYF
TRBV18,.,TRBJ2-3,few,TGTGCCAGCTCAATTGGTAGAGGCACAGATACGCAGTATTTT,CASSIGRGTDTQYF
TRBV3-1,.,TRBJ2-4,.,TGTGCCAGCAGCCACAGGGGTCCCGGGACAAACATTCAGTACTTC,CASSHRGPGTNIQYF
TRBV10-3,TRBD1,TRBJ2-7,.,TGTGCCATCAGTTCCACTACAGGGGGCTACGAGCAGTACTTC,CAISSTTGGYEQYF
TRBV7-2,.,TRBJ1-1,few,TGTGCCAGCAGCTTAGCGAGACAGCAGAACACTGAAGCTTTCTTT,CASSLARQQNTEAFF
TRBV2,TRBD2,TRBJ2-5,few,TGTGCCAGCGGGCAAGCGGGGGCCCCCCAAGAGACCCAGTACTTC,CASGQAGAPQETQYF
TRBV20-1,.,TRBJ2-7,few,TGCAGTGCTAGGGGCGGGGCCAAGGGGTCCTACGAGCAGTACTTC,CSARGGAKGSYEQYF
TRBV5-1,.,TRBJ2-7,.,TGCGCCAGCAGCCCTCCCTCCGGGGCCTACGAGCAGTACTTC,CASSPPSGAYEQYF
TRBV7-6,.,TRBJ2-7,.,TGTGCCAGCAGCTTAATGGGTACTAGCATCTACGAGCAGTACTTC,CASSLMGTSIYEQYF